This T cell receptor (beta chain) is from a study of blood T cell repertoires in COVID-19. In germline, CDR1 is MDHEN, CDR2 SYDVKM. The CDR3 sequence is 14 residues long. After removal of 5 bases from V and 1 base from J, the junction contained 5 bases not matched to a gene. Measured with immunoSEQ multiplex PCR; TCRdb has only the in-frame clones, and not every one. The repertoire holds 390,000 or so clones, with 80% to 85% as singletons. The sample taken for sequencing was PBMCs or T cells enriched from blood (not recorded which). The gene calls are TRBV28 and TRBJ2-7; 7 bases are a match to TRBD1. The receptor was derived from a woman aged 45-59 years who had recovered from COVID-19. CDR3 loop: CASSGRDSSYEQYF. The CDR3 coding sequence is TGTGCCAGCAGTGGCCGGGACAGTTCCTACGAGCAGTACTTC.